This entry lists 21 T cell receptor beta chains sequenced from one sample in a study of Graves' ophthalmopathy and Graves' hyperthyroidism. Amplified material comprised TCR beta CDR3 regions derived from RNA transcripts. HTBI-primed first-round RT-PCR preceded second-round multiplex PCR. MiXCR was run by TCRdb on the multiplex PCR reads, yielding one entry per CDR3 protein. The sample lists more than 1,000,000 distinct CDR3 sequences, 35% to 40% occurring once. Sequencing used peripheral blood or thyroid tissue (not recorded which). These receptors all stem from an adult man with Graves' hyperthyroidism.

A few counts support this clonotype. The V call is TRBV28, the J call TRBJ2-7, with a weak D call TRBD2 (5 bases). Trimming took 6 bases from V and 2 from J, leaving 14 bases between them. This CDR3 has 14 residues. Germline V gene lookup returns CDR1 MDHEN and CDR2 SYDVKM. The CDR3 is CASSPGILPYEQYF. CDR3 DNA: TGTGCCAGCAGCCCCGGGATTCTACCCTACGAGCAGTACTTC. Supplemented by reference TRBV28 and TRBJ2-7, the full variable domain reads DVKVTQSSRYLVKRTGEKVFLECVQDMDHENMFWYRQDPGLGLRLIYFSYDVKMKEKGDIPEGYSVSREKKERFSLILESASTNQTSMYLCASSPGILPYEQYFGPGTRLTVT.

This chain connects TRBV29-1 to TRBJ1-5; TRBD1 is a possible D gene (6 bases). CDR1 and CDR2 (germline): SQVTM, ANQGSEA. This CDR3 comprises 15 residues. Deletions cut 7 bases from V and 14 bases from J, with 30 bases between. The CDR3 spells CSALGGGRGSDYEHF. CDR3 bases: TGCAGCGCCCTTGGAGGGGGTAGAGGTTCAGACTACGAGCATTTT.

This clonotype was observed at least ten times. The CDR3 protein is CASSSGANVLTF. For the CDR3, the DNA is TGTGCCAGCAGCTCTGGGGCCAACGTCCTGACTTTC. V is TRBV19 and J is TRBJ2-6; D uncertain. Looked up from germline, CDR1 is LNHDA and CDR2 is SQIVND (reference sequence). V was clipped by 9 bases and J by 0 bases, with 3 bases between them. CDR3 length: 12 amino acids.

This clonotype has more than one count but fewer than ten. V and J are TRBV4-1 and TRBJ1-3; D might be TRBD1 (5 bases). There are 19 residues in the CDR3. CDR1 is MGHRA, CDR2 YSYEKL, per germline. The V gene lost 6 bases and the J gene lost 0 bases, with 24 bases spanning the gap. CDR3 protein: CASSPRYVRQWISGNTIYF. CDR3 DNA sequence: TGCGCCAGCAGTCCAAGATATGTTCGACAGTGGATCTCTGGAAACACCATATATTTT.

This clonotype occurred many times. The V call is TRBV7-2, the J call TRBJ1-4, with a tentative D call TRBD1 (5 bases). The V gene's germline CDR1 is SGHTA and CDR2 FQGNSA. The CDR3 totals 15 residues. V lost 1 base to trimming and J lost 7 bases, with 13 bases between them. The CDR3 reads CASSLEEGRAEKLFF. The CDR3 DNA follows: TGTGCCAGCAGCTTAGAGGAGGGGCGGGCTGAAAAACTGTTTTTT.

J is TRBJ1-2 and V is TRBV7-9; D unclear. Germline values: CDR1 SEHNR, CDR2 FQNEAQ (reference sequence). CDR3 length: 15 residues. V was clipped by 5 bases and J by 2 bases, with 15 bases between them. The CDR3 loop reads CASSPSREFNYGYTF. As DNA, the CDR3 is TGTGCCAGCAGCCCTAGTAGGGAGTTCAACTATGGCTACACCTTC.

There are a few counts of this clonotype. The chain employs TRBV4-3 and TRBJ2-6; no clear D gene. Germline V gene sequence: CDR1 LGHNA, CDR2 YSLEER. This CDR3 spans 14 amino acids. Trimming stripped 2 bases from V and 2 bases from J, with 4 bases between. CDR3 nucleotide sequence: TGCGCCAGCAGCCAATCCCCTGGGGCCAACGTCCTGACTTTC. The encoded protein is CASSQSPGANVLTF.

The chain recombines TRBV29-1 with TRBJ1-2; D gene uncertain. The germline CDR1 and CDR2 sequences are SQVTM and ANQGSEA. Trimming pared 8 bases from V and 3 bases from J, leaving 13 bases between. This CDR3 contains 12 residues. DNA of the CDR3: TGCAGCCAGTCCGGCAGCTACTATGGCTACACCTTC. The encoded protein is CSQSGSYYGYTF.

Notes on this clonotype: A read error may be the cause here, since a much bigger clone is one base away. The chain recombines TRBV7-9 with TRBJ2-5; unclear D gene. The CDR3 is made up of 12 amino acids. Germline lookup yields CDR1 SEHNR and CDR2 FQNEAQ (reference sequence). The CDR3 loop reads CASSYNQETQHF. The CDR3 nucleotides read TGTGCCAGCAGTTATAACCAAGAGACCCAGCACTTC.

The chain links TRBV20-1 to TRBJ1-2; D not resolved. Trimming removed 0 bases from V and 4 bases from J, with 18 bases in between. Per the germline V gene, CDR1 is DFQATT and CDR2 is SNEGSKA (reference sequence). There are 16 residues in the CDR3. CDR3 DNA sequence: TGCAGTGCTAGAGATACAAGATTTTTGCAGCTCTATGGCTACACCTTC. This encodes CSARDTRFLQLYGYTF.

Ten or more counts support this clonotype. The chain employs TRBV2 and TRBJ1-5; D might be TRBD1 (6 bases). The CDR3 loop spans 14 amino acids. V lost 3 bases, J lost 7 bases, and 13 bases lay in between. Germline V CDR1 and CDR2: SNHLY, FYNNEI. CDR3 in amino acids: CASSDQGHRQPQHF. CDR3 sequence (DNA): TGTGCCAGCAGTGACCAGGGACATCGGCAGCCCCAGCATTTT.

This clonotype was seen repeatedly, ten times or more. The chain recombines TRBV20-1 with TRBJ1-2, with D tentatively TRBD1 (5 bases). The V gene's germline CDR1 is DFQATT and CDR2 SNEGSKA (reference sequence). CDR3 size: 13 residues. Between the trimmed V and J ends, which lost 1 base and 4 bases, there was a span of 10 bases. CDR3 in DNA: TGCAGTGCTAGAGTGTGGGGGATCTATGGCTACACCTTC. The encoded protein is CSARVWGIYGYTF.

The gene calls are TRBV28 and TRBJ2-2; D ambiguous. Germline values: CDR1 MDHEN, CDR2 SYDVKM. The V gene lost 5 bases and the J gene lost 0 bases, with 13 bases spanning the gap. The CDR3 is made up of 16 amino acids. CDR3 sequence: CASSLDSSTNTGELFF. The CDR3 DNA sequence: TGTGCCAGCAGTCTAGACTCCTCCACGAACACCGGGGAGCTGTTTTTT.

With respect to this clonotype: Its ends do not fully match the called genes, so a read error is possible. The rearrangement uses TRBV2 and TRBJ1-2; 9 bases line up with TRBD1. CDR1 is SNHLY and CDR2 is FYNNEI in the germline V gene. The CDR3 length is 14 residues. CDR3 sequence reads: CAGRIGTGHYGYTF. As DNA, the CDR3 is TGTGCCGGCAGAATAGGGACAGGGCACTATGGCTACACCTTC.

Points on this clonotype: Possible read error: a much larger clone is one base away. The CDR3 DNA reads as TGTGCCATCAGGGGGGGACAGGGTATCAATTCACCCCTCCACTTT. Translated: CAIRGGQGINSPLHF. The chain recombines TRBV10-3 with TRBJ1-6; TRBD1 aligns across 9 bases. The V and J ends lost 6 bases and 7 bases, in that order; junction bases with no gene match: 7. Per germline, CDR1 ENHRY and CDR2 SYGVKD. The CDR3 length is 15 residues.

This clonotype came up a few times. This sequence joins TRBV7-3 and TRBJ2-2, with D tentatively TRBD1 (5 bases). Germline CDR1 SGHTA, CDR2 FQGTGA. Between the trimmed V and J ends, which lost 4 bases and 4 bases, there was a span of 16 bases. The CDR3 is 16 residues long. As DNA, the CDR3 is TGTGCCAGCAGCTCCGACAGTCGTGCGGCCACCGGGGAGCTGTTTTTT. Protein: CASSSDSRAATGELFF.

The chain has TRBV20-1 and TRBJ2-5; 8 bases are shared with TRBD2. V lost 6 bases to trimming and J lost 4 bases; unmatched junction nucleotides: 13. The germline V gene encodes CDR1 DFQATT and CDR2 SNEGSKA (reference sequence). This CDR3 spans 15 amino acids. The CDR3 region has the DNA TGCAGTGCCAAAAGCGGGGGAGGGGGAGGAGAGACCCAGTACTTC. Its translation: CSAKSGGGGGETQYF.

The chain couples TRBV5-5 to TRBJ2-5; TRBD2 matches 12 bases. The CDR3 is 18 amino acids. Germline lookup yields CDR1 SGHKS and CDR2 YYEKEE (reference sequence). The V and J ends lost 4 bases and 5 bases, in that order; junction bases with no gene match: 15. The DNA of the CDR3 is TGTGCCAGCAGCAGAGGACTCTTGACTAGCGGGGGCGGGGAGACCCAGTACTTC. It specifies CASSRGLLTSGGGETQYF.

There are many counts of this clonotype. This chain uses TRBV29-1 with TRBJ2-7, with 8 bases that match TRBD2. This CDR3 comprises 14 residues. The germline CDR1 and CDR2 sequences are SQVTM and ANQGSEA. Trimming took 2 bases from V and 4 from J; bases not matched to a gene: 7. CDR3 in amino acids: CSVEPTSGGYEQYF. The CDR3, as DNA: TGCAGCGTTGAACCCACTAGCGGAGGATACGAGCAGTACTTC.

This clonotype was seen only a few times. The chain links TRBV7-9 to TRBJ1-2; maybe TRBD1 (6 bases). The germline V gene has CDR1 SEHNR and CDR2 FQNEAQ (reference sequence). V lost 5 bases and J 8 bases, leaving 12 bases between the germline ends. The CDR3 covers 12 residues. This CDR3 is CASSPPDRGYTF. In nucleotides, the CDR3 is TGTGCCAGCAGCCCGCCAGACAGGGGCTACACCTTC.

About this clonotype: At one of its ends the junction is not consistent with the germline gene, which may arise from a read error. The chain has TRBV5-1 and TRBJ2-2; 13 bases match TRBD2. There are 20 residues in the CDR3. CDR1 is SGHRS and CDR2 is YFSETQ in the germline V gene. In DNA form, the CDR3 reads TGTGCCAGCAGCTTGGCCGGGCGCGGACTAGCGGGGGCCGGGACCGGGGAGCTGTTTTTT. Its translation is CASSLAGRGLAGAGTGELFF. Looking up the rest from reference TRBV5-1 and TRBJ2-2 gives the full variable domain: KAGVTQTPRYLIKTRGQQVTLSCSPISGHRSVSWYQQTPGQGLQFLFEYFSETQRNKGNFPGRFSGRQFSNSRSEMNVSTLELGDSALYLCASSLAGRGLAGAGTGELFFGEGSRLTVL.